Following are 13 T cell receptor beta chains from one sample sequenced in a study of Tregs in tolerant kidney transplant recipients. Recipients received nonmyeloablative bone marrow transplants from related graft donors, with transient mixed chimerism. Clones were sequenced by immunoSEQ multiplex PCR, and TCRdb holds only the in-frame ones, with some missing. The sample consists of about 50,000 clones, roughly 90% of them appearing once. Specimen: CD8+ T cells from blood (PBMCs), collected 12 months after the transplant. The source is a human patient who received a combined kidney and bone marrow transplant. A share of the T cells may be of graft donor origin.

This clone appeared a single time. V usage is TRBV11-1 and J usage is TRBJ2-5; D possibly corresponds to TRBD1 (6 bases). TRBJ2-7 matches the DNA end more closely, so the J call is doubtful. The CDR3 totals 16 residues. The germline gives CDR1 SGHAT, CDR2 FQDESV (reference sequence). The CDR3 sequence is CASSLSTGWSLYEQYF. DNA of the CDR3: TGTGCCAGCAGCTTATCCACAGGGTGGTCTCTCTACGAGCAGTACTTC.

V usage is TRBV5-4 and J usage is TRBJ2-1; tentatively, D is TRBD1 (5 bases). Germline lookup yields CDR1 SGHNT and CDR2 YYREEE (reference sequence). Trimming removed 0 bases at V and 2 bases at J, with 9 bases between. This CDR3 comprises 15 residues. The CDR3 sequence is CASSLASGPYNEQFF. In DNA form, the CDR3 reads TGTGCCAGCAGCTTGGCCTCAGGGCCCTACAATGAGCAGTTCTTC. The full variable domain, rest sourced from reference TRBV5-4 and TRBJ2-1, is ETGVTQSPTHLIKTRGQQVTLRCSSQSGHNTVSWYQQALGQGPQFIFQYYREEENGRGNFPPRFSGLQFPNYSSELNVNALELDDSALYLCASSLASGPYNEQFFGPGTRLTVL.

This chain joins TRBV4-2 and TRBJ1-1, with D unresolved. The germline V gene encodes CDR1 LGHNA and CDR2 YNFKEQ. Trimming removed 1 base at V and 1 base at J, with 4 bases between. The CDR3 consists of 13 residues. The CDR3 coding sequence is TGTGCCAGCAGCCAAGGTCAGAACACTGAAGCTTTCTTT. This sequence encodes CASSQGQNTEAFF.

With respect to this clone: The same CDR3 arises from other DNA sequences in this sample as well. The V call is TRBV7-9, the J call TRBJ1-6; unclear D gene. The germline CDR1 and CDR2 sequences are SEHNR and FQNEAQ (reference sequence). This CDR3 spans 15 amino acids. V dropped 5 bases and J dropped 6 bases, with 14 bases sitting between them. In nucleotides, the CDR3 is TGTGCCAGCAGCCGCCCCGGGAGCACTAATTCACCCCTCCACTTT. Protein product: CASSRPGSTNSPLHF.

V is TRBV15 and J is TRBJ1-2; 10 nucleotides align to TRBD1. Germline CDR1 LNHNV, CDR2 YYDKDF (reference sequence). V trimming: 9 bases; J trimming: 6 bases; junction bases outside the gene matches: 4. The CDR3 sequence is 12 residues long. CDR3 in amino acids: CATKDRGNGYTF. The CDR3 DNA is TGTGCCACAAAGGACAGGGGGAATGGCTACACCTTC.

The CDR3: CASSKSRGQGEAFF. As DNA, the CDR3 is TGTGCCAGCAGTAAGAGCAGGGGACAGGGTGAAGCTTTCTTT. The V call is TRBV7-9, the J call TRBJ1-1, with 9 nucleotides matching TRBD1. The ends lost 6 bases at V and 7 bases at J; junction bases unmatched: 9. CDR1 is SEHNR and CDR2 is FQNEAQ in the germline V gene (reference sequence). CDR3 length equals 14 residues.

The rearrangement uses TRBV11-2 and TRBJ2-7, with no clear D. This CDR3 is 16 amino acids long. Germline V CDR1 and CDR2: SGHAT, FQNNGV. Deletions cut 3 bases from V and 2 bases from J, with 17 bases between. The CDR3, as DNA: TGTGCCAGCAGCTTGGGCCCTGAGTCCCCTACCTACGAGCAGTACTTC. This gives the protein CASSLGPESPTYEQYF.

The chain carries TRBV5-4 and TRBJ2-5; 9 bases line up with TRBD1. CDR1 and CDR2 from the germline V gene are SGHNT and YYREEE (reference sequence). The V gene end was trimmed by 4 bases and the J gene end by 1 base; junction bases not matched to a gene: 8. This CDR3 is 16 amino acids long. The CDR3 here is CASSTDRGGGQETQYF. CDR3 nucleotides: TGTGCCAGCAGCACGGACAGGGGAGGCGGCCAAGAGACCCAGTACTTC.

This clone was seen only once. The rearrangement uses TRBV7-8 and TRBJ2-5; perhaps TRBD2 as D (5 bases). The CDR3 spans 14 residues. Germline CDR1 reads SGHVS; CDR2 reads FQNEAQ. Deletions cut 5 bases from V and 4 bases from J, with 14 bases between. The CDR3, as DNA: TGTGCCAGCAGCGCACGGACTTACCCAGAGACCCAGTACTTC. Translated, it gives CASSARTYPETQYF.

There are a few counts of this clone. The rearrangement links TRBV2 to TRBJ1-4, with 8 positions matching TRBD1. Per the germline V gene, CDR1 is SNHLY and CDR2 is FYNNEI. The trim removed 6 bases at V and 8 bases at J, leaving 11 bases unmatched. The CDR3 consists of 15 residues. The CDR3 bases are TGTGCCAGCAGCCCATGGCAGGGGGCGCGGGAAAAACTGTTTTTT. This encodes CASSPWQGAREKLFF.

This sequence joins TRBV13 and TRBJ2-1; 8 bases match TRBD1. This CDR3 spans 12 amino acids. V trimming: 0 bases; J trimming: 12 bases; junction bases outside the gene matches: 1. Germline V lookup: CDR1 PRHDT, CDR2 FYEKMQ (reference sequence). The CDR3 reads CASSLGGTGQFF. The DNA for the CDR3 is TGTGCCAGCAGCTTAGGCGGGACAGGGCAGTTCTTC.

This chain joins TRBV11-3 and TRBJ2-1; 10 positions agree with TRBD2. This CDR3 contains 18 residues. The V segment lost 5 bases and the J segment 0 bases; nucleotides outside the gene matches: 10. Germline CDR1 SGHNT, CDR2 YENEEA. CDR3 loop: CASSLRGAGGSSYNEQFF. The DNA of the CDR3 is TGTGCCAGCAGCCTCCGGGGAGCGGGGGGGAGCTCCTACAATGAGCAGTTCTTC.

The chain has TRBV7-2 and TRBJ2-7, with 13 bases aligning to TRBD2. This CDR3 contains 15 residues. Germline V gene sequence: CDR1 SGHTA, CDR2 FQGNSA. The V and J ends lost 5 bases and 6 bases, in that order; junction bases with no gene match: 7. In DNA form, the CDR3 reads TGTGCCAGCAGCGACGGGACTAGCGGGGATCGCGAGCAGTACTTC. It codes for CASSDGTSGDREQYF. The variable domain in full, completed from reference TRBV7-2 and TRBJ2-7, reads GAGVSQSPSNKVTEKGKDVELRCDPISGHTALYWYRQSLGQGLEFLIYFQGNSAPDKSGLPSDRFSAERTGGSVSTLTIQRTQQEDSAVYLCASSDGTSGDREQYFGPGTRLTVT.